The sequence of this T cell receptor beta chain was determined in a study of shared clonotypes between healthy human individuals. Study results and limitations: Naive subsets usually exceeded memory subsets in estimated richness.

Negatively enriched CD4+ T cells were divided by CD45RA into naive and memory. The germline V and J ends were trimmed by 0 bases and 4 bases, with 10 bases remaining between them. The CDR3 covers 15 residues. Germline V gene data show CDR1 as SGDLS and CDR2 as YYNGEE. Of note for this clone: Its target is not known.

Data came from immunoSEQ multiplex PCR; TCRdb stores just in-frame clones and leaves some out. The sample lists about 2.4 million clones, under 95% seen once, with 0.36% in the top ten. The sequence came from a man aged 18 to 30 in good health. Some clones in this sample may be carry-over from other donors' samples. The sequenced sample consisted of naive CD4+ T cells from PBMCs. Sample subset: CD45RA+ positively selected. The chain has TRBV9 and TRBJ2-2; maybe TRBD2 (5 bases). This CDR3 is CASSVVSRGTGELFF. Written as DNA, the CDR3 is TGTGCCAGCAGCGTAGTCTCTCGGGGCACCGGGGAGCTGTTTTTT.